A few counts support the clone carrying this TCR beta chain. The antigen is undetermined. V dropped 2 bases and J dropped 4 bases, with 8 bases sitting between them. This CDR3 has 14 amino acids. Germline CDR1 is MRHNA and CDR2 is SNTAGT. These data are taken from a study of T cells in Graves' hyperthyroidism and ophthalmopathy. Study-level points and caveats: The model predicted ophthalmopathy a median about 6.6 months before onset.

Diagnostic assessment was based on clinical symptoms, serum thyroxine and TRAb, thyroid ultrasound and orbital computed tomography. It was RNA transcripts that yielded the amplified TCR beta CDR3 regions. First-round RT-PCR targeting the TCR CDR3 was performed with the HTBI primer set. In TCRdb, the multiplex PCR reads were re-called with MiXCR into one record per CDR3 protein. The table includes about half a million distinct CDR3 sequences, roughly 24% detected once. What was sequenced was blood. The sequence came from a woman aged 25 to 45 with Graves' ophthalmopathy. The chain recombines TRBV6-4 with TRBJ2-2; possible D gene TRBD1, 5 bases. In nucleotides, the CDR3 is TGTGCCAGCAGTGACCAGGGCGGCACCGGGGAGCTGTTTTTT. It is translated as CASSDQGGTGELFF.